Listed here is a single T cell receptor (beta chain). Which antigen it targets is not known. No base-level quality is on record; no much larger clone is a single base apart. This record belongs to a study of blood T cell repertoires in COVID-19 (dated by TCRdb to between 2020 and 2021). In the study overall: Collaborator samples came from the United States, Italy and Spain and covered acute and convalescent phases of COVID-19. The material from the prospective study consisted of cDNA or gDNA derived from T cells, B-cell-depleted T cells, or PBMCs. Subjects who had been exposed to COVID-19, were actively infected with it, or had recovered from it provided the deeply sampled blood TCRbeta repertoires that made up the dataset. The repertoires were released in a freely available public database intended as a resource for research on the immune response to SARS-CoV-2. The samples were drawn from the first 160 participants of the ongoing ImmuneRACE study and from 950 to 1,500 subjects provided by 6 global collaborators. Sample metadata almost always included a de-identified subject ID, COVID-19 status, age in years and sex. Where HLA class I and class II types were available, the types were taken from metadata supplied by the sample provider, not from assay-based typing. Summary of the overall study and its limitations: The quantity of clinical and demographic metadata differed by source and by participant and was supplied without curation.

TCRbeta CDR3 regions were amplified from genomic DNA using the immunoSEQ Assay, a bias-controlled multiplex PCR. Per the source publication's procedure: Within the assay, amplification of reference gene primers was used to estimate how many nucleated cells each sample contained. To quantify the absolute abundance of each unique TCRbeta CDR3 rearrangement, sequence reads were collapsed and filtered. For each sample, productive Simpson clonality was calculated by taking the square root of Simpson's diversity index across productive rearrangements. Sourced from immuneACCESS, this table was stored by TCRdb with only in-frame sequences that have V and J called. A share of the clones is absent; for the studies checked, an unresolved V gene accounts for under half, and the remainder has no known explanation. V, J and clone size were drawn from that table, and D and trimming were deduced from the DNA. The sample includes about 250,000 clones, with around 90% observed a single time. Approximately 1.3% of the sample is in the top ten clones.

Collaborating institutions collected whole blood in K2EDTA tubes following their own protocols. Collaborator samples were shipped for TCRbeta analysis as frozen whole blood, isolated PBMCs, or DNA extracted from either sample type. V is pared back by 3 bases and J by 8 bases, with 13 bases lying between the germline termini. The germline V gene specifies MNHEY as CDR1 and SVGEGT as CDR2. From cysteine to phenylalanine, the CDR3 is 13 amino acids long. This entry keeps only the CDR3 DNA: 39 bases, framed from base 1. Sequencing was done on a sample of peripheral blood. This sequence uses TRBV6-2 or TRBV6-3 and TRBJ1-2; TRBD1 is perhaps the D gene, given 5 matching bases. The source of this sequence is an older man with acute or convalescent COVID-19. At the DNA level, the sequence is TGTGCCAGCAGTTATCAGGGTCAGACGGGCTACACCTTC. Translation gives CASSYQGQTGYTF.